Below are 4 T cell receptor beta chains sequenced from a single sample in a study of blood T cell repertoires in COVID-19. Method: immunoSEQ multiplex PCR; TCRdb's copy keeps in-frame clones and lacks some. The sample contains about 290,000 clones, 89% of which appear only once. The specimen was PBMCs or T cells enriched from blood (not recorded which). All receptors come from a woman in her thirties or forties who had recovered from COVID-19.

This sequence joins TRBV4-1 and TRBJ1-5, with D perhaps matching TRBD1 (5 bases). Germline CDR1 MGHRA, CDR2 YSYEKL. V was shortened by 3 bases and J by 9 bases, with 21 bases between the two germline ends. The CDR3 consists of 16 residues. The CDR3, as DNA: TGCGCCAGCAGCCAGGGCCGGGGACCGCGGGGTAGGCCCCAGCATTTT. Protein product: CASSQGRGPRGRPQHF.

This rearrangement joins TRBV5-5 to TRBJ2-3; 11 nucleotides match TRBD2. Losses at the gene ends were 1 base for V and 1 base for J; bases not matched to a gene: 5. This CDR3 has 17 residues. Germline-derived CDR1 and CDR2 are SGHKS and YYEKEE (reference sequence). The CDR3 DNA is TGTGCCAGCAGCTTGAGACTAGCGGGATTCGGCACAGATACGCAGTATTTT. It encodes CASSLRLAGFGTDTQYF.

J is TRBJ1-2 and V is TRBV6-2 or TRBV6-3; tentatively, D is TRBD1 (5 bases). Germline V CDR1 and CDR2: MNHEY, SVGEGT. V lost 0 bases and J 9 bases, leaving 11 bases between the germline ends. CDR3 length: 13 amino acids. The CDR3 here is CASSYSYGASYTF. In DNA form, the CDR3 reads TGTGCCAGCAGTTACTCTTATGGGGCCAGCTACACCTTC.

The sample holds one count of this clone. The genes are TRBV28 and TRBJ2-7; D gene ambiguous. V lost 11 bases and J 0 bases, leaving 11 bases between the germline ends. The CDR3 has 12 residues. From germline, CDR1 is MDHEN and CDR2 SYDVKM. CDR3 residues: CAACESSYEQYF. DNA for the CDR3: TGTGCCGCCTGCGAAAGCTCCTACGAGCAGTACTTC.